This T cell receptor beta chain was identified in a study of control samples from healthy donors and cancer patients. Method: immunoSEQ multiplex PCR; TCRdb's copy keeps in-frame clones and lacks some. Counted here are roughly 170,000 clones, about 94% occurring once; the ten biggest clones make up 4.1%. Input material: blood. This TCR was recovered from a woman aged 55 to 70 in good health.

The CDR3 loop reads CASGTGGNARGSTDTQYF. The CDR3 bases are TGTGCTAGTGGCACCGGGGGGAACGCACGCGGGTCGACAGATACGCAGTATTTT. The V gene is TRBV12-5, the J gene TRBJ2-3; 7 nucleotides agree with TRBD2. V was clipped by 6 bases and J by 3 bases; unmatched bases: 18. Germline V gene lookup returns CDR1 LGHNT and CDR2 FRNRAP. CDR3 length: 18 residues.